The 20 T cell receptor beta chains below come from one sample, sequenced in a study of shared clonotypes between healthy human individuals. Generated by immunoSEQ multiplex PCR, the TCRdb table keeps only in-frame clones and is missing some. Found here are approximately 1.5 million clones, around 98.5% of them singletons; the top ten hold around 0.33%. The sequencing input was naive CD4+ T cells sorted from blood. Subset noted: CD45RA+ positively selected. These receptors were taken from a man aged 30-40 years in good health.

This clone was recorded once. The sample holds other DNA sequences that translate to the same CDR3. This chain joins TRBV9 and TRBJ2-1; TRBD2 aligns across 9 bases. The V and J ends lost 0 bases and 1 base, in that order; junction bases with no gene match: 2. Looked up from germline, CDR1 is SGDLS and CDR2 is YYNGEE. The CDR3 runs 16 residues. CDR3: CASSVVAGGSYNEQFF. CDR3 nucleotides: TGTGCCAGCAGCGTAGTTGCGGGAGGGTCCTACAATGAGCAGTTCTTC.

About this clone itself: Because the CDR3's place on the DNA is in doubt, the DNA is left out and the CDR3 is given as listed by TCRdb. The CDR3 reads CASSFLESNQPQHF. The rearrangement links TRBV28 to TRBJ1-5. The CDR3 spans 14 amino acids, including both terminal residues. Looked up from germline, CDR1 is MDHEN and CDR2 is SYDVKM.

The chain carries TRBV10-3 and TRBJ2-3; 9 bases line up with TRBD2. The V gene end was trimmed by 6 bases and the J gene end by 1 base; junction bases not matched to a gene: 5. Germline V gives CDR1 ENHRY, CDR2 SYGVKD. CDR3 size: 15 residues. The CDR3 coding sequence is TGTGCCATCAGGTGGGGACTAGCTGGCACAGATACGCAGTATTTT. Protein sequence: CAIRWGLAGTDTQYF.

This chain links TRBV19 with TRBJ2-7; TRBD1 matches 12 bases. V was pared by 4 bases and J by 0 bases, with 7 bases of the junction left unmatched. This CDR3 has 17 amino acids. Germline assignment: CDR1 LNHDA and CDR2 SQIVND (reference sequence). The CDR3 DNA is TGTGCCAGTAGTAGAGCGGGACAGGGGGCTAACTCCTACGAGCAGTACTTC. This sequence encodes CASSRAGQGANSYEQYF.

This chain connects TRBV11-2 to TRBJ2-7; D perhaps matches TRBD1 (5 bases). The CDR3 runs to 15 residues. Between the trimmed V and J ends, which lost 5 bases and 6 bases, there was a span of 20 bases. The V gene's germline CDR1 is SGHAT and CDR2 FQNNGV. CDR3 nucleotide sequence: TGTGCCAGCAGCCCTAATCGATTTAGGGGCTCCGAGCAGTACTTC. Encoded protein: CASSPNRFRGSEQYF.

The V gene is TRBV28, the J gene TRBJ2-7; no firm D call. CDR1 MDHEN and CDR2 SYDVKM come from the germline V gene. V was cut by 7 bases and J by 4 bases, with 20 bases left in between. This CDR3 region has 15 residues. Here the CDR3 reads CASNPVDSGSYEQYF. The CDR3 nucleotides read TGTGCCAGCAACCCCGTTGATAGTGGTAGTTACGAGCAGTACTTC.

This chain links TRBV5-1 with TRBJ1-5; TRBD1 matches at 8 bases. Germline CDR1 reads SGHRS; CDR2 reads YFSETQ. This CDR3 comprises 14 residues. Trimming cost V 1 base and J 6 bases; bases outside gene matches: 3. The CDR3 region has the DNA TGCGCCAGCAGCTTGTCAGGGGGCGGTCAGCCCCAGCATTTT. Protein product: CASSLSGGGQPQHF.

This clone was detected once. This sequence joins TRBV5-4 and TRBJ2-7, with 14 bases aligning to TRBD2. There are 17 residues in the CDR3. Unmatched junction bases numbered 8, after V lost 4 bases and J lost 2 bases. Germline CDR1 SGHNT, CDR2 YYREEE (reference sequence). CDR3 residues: CASSAGTSGGIAYEQYF. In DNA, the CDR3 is TGTGCCAGCAGCGCCGGGACTAGCGGGGGAATTGCCTACGAGCAGTACTTC.

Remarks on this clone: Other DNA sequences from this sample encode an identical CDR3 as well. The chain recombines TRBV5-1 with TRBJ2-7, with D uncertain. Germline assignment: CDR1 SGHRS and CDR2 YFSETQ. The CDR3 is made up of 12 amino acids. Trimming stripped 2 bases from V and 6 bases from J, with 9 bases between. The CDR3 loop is CASSFPGGEQYF. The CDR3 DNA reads TGCGCCAGCAGCTTCCCCGGCGGCGAGCAGTACTTC.

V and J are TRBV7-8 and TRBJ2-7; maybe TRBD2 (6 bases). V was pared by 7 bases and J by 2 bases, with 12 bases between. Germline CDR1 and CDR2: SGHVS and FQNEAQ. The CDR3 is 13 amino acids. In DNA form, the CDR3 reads TGTGCCAGCAAGAGGGAGGTCCCCTACGAGCAGTACTTC. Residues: CASKREVPYEQYF.

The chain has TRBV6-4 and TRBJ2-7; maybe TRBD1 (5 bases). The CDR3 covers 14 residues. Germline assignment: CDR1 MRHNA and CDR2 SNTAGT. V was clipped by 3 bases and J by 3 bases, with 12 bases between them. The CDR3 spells CASSEMAGYYEQYF. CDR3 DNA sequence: TGTGCCAGCAGTGAAATGGCAGGGTACTACGAGCAGTACTTC.

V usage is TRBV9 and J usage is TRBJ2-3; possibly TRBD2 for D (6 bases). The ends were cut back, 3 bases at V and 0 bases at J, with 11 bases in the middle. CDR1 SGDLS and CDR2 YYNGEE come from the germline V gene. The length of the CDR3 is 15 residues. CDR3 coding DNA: TGTGCCAGCAGCGCCACCCTAGCGAGCACAGATACGCAGTATTTT. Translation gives CASSATLASTDTQYF.

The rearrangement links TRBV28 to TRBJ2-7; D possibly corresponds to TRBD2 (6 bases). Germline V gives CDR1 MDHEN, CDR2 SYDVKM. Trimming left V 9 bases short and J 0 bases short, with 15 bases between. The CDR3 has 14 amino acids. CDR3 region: CASLLTRGSYEQYF. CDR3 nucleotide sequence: TGTGCCAGTCTATTGACTAGGGGCTCCTACGAGCAGTACTTC.

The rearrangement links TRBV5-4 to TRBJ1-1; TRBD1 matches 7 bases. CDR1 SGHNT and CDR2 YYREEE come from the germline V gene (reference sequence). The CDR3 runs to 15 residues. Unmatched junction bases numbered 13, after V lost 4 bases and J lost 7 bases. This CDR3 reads CASSASPRGFGEAFF. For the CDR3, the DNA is TGTGCCAGCAGCGCCAGCCCCAGGGGGTTTGGTGAAGCTTTCTTT. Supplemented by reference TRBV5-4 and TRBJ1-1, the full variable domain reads ETGVTQSPTHLIKTRGQQVTLRCSSQSGHNTVSWYQQALGQGPQFIFQYYREEENGRGNFPPRFSGLQFPNYSSELNVNALELDDSALYLCASSASPRGFGEAFFGQGTRLTVV.

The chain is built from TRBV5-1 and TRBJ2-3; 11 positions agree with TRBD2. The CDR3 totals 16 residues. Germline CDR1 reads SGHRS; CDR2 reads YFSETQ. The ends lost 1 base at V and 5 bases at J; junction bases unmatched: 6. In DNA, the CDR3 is TGCGCCAGCAGCTTGTTACTAGCGGGAGCGGGAGATACGCAGTATTTT. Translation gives CASSLLLAGAGDTQYF. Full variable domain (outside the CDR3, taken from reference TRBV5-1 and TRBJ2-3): KAGVTQTPRYLIKTRGQQVTLSCSPISGHRSVSWYQQTPGQGLQFLFEYFSETQRNKGNFPGRFSGRQFSNSRSEMNVSTLELGDSALYLCASSLLLAGAGDTQYFGPGTRLTVL.

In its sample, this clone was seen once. Here the CDR3 DNA reads TGTGCCAGCAGCTTGCGCGGGGCGAACACTGAAGCTTTCTTT. It encodes CASSLRGANTEAFF. The chain couples TRBV7-9 to TRBJ1-1; possibly TRBD1 for D (5 bases). This CDR3 is 14 amino acids long. V was pared by 3 bases and J by 1 base, with 9 bases between. CDR1 is SEHNR, CDR2 FQNEAQ, per germline (reference sequence).

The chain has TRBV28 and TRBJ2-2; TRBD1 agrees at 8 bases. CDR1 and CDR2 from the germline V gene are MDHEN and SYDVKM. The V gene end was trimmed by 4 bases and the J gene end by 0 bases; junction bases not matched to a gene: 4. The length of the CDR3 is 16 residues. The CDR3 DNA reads TGTGCCAGCAGTTCTCCGGGACAGGCGAACACCGGGGAGCTGTTTTTT. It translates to CASSSPGQANTGELFF.

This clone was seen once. This CDR3 is CASSEEPGQLQPQHF. The CDR3 DNA reads TGCGCCAGCAGCGAAGAGCCGGGACAGCTACAGCCCCAGCATTTT. The chain combines TRBV5-1 with TRBJ1-5, with TRBD1 matching over 7 bases. V shed 4 bases, J shed 7 bases, and the junction held 11 bases outside the gene matches. Germline loops: CDR1 SGHRS, CDR2 YFSETQ. CDR3 length: 15 amino acids.

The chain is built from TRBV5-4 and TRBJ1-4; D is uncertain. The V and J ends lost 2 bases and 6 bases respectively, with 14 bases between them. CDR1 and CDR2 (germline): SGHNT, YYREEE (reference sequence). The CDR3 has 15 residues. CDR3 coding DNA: TGTGCCAGCAGCTTCGGATCTGGGTTGGATGAAAAACTGTTTTTT. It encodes CASSFGSGLDEKLFF.

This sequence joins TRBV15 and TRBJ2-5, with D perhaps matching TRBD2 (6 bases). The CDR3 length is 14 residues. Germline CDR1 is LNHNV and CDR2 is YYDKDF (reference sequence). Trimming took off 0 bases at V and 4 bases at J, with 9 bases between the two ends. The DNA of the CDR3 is TGTGCCACCAGCAGAGATAGCGGTTCAGAGACCCAGTACTTC. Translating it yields CATSRDSGSETQYF.